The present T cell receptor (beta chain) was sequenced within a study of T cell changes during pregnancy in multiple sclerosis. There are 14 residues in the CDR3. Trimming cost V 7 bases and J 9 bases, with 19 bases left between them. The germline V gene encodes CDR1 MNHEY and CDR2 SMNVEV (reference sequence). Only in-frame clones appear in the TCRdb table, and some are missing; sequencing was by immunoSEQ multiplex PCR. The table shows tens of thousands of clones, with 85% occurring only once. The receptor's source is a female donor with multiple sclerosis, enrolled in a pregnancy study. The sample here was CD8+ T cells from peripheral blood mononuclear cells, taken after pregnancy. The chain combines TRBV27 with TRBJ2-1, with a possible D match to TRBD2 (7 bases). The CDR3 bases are TGTGCCAGCACGAGCCCGGGGGGCAGTGGTGAGCAGTTCTTC. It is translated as CASTSPGGSGEQFF.